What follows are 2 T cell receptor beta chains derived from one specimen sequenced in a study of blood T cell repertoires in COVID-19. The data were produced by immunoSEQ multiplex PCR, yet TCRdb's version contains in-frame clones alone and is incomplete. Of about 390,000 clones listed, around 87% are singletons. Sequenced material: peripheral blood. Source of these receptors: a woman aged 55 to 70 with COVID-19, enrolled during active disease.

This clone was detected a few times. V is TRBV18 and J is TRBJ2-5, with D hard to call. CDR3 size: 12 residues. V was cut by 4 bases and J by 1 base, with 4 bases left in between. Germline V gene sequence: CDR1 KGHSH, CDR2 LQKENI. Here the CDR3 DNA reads TGTGCCAGCTCACTGGCCCAAGAGACCCAGTACTTC. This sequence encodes CASSLAQETQYF.

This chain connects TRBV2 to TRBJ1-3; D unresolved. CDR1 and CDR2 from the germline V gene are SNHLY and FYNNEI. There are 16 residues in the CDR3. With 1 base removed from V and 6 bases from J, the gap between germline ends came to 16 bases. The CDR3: CASSEGGSVPSNTIYF. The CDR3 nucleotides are TGTGCCAGCAGTGAAGGTGGCAGCGTTCCCTCAAACACCATATATTTT.